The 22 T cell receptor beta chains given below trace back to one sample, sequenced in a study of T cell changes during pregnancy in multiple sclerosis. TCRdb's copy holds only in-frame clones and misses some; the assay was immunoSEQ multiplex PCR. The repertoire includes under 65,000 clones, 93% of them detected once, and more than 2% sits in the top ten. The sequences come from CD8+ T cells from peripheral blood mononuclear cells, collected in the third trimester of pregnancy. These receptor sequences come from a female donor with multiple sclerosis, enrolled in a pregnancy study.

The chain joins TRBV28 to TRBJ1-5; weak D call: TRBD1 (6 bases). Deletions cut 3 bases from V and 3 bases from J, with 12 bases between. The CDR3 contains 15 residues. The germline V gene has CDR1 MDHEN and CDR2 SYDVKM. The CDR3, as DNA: TGTGCCAGCAGTTTTGTCAGGACAGACAATCAGCCCCAGCATTTT. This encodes CASSFVRTDNQPQHF.

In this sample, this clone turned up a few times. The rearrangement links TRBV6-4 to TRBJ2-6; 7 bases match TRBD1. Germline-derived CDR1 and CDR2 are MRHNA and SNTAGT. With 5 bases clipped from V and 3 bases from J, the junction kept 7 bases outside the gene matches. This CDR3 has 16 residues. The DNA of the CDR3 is TGTGCCAGCAGTTCGACAGGGTCCGTTGGGGCCAACGTCCTGACTTTC. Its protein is CASSSTGSVGANVLTF.

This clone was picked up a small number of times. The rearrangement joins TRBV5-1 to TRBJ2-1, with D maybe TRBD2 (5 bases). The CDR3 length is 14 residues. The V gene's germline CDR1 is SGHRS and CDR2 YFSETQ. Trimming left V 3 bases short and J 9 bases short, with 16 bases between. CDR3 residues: CASSSYRSRGEQFF. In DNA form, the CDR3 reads TGCGCCAGCAGCTCTTACCGAAGCCGGGGTGAGCAGTTCTTC.

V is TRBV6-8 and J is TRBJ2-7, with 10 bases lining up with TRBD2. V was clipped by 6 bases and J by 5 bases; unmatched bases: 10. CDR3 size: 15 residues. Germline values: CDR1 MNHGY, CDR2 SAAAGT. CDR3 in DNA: TGTGCCAGCAGGCGAGCGGGAGGGCCCAGCCACGAGCAGTACTTC. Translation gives CASRRAGGPSHEQYF.

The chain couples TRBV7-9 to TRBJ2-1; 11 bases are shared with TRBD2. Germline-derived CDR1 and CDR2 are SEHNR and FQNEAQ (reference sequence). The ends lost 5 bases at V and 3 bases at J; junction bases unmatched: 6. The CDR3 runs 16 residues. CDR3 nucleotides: TGTGCCAGCAGCGCGACCGGGACTAGCGGCTACAATGAGCAGTTCTTC. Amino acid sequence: CASSATGTSGYNEQFF.

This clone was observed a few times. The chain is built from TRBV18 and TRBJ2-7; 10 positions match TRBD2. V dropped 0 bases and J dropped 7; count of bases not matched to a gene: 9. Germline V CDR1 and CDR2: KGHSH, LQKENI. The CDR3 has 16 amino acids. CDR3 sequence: CASSPPEREGRREQYF. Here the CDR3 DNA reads TGTGCCAGCTCACCACCGGAGCGGGAGGGCCGTAGAGAGCAGTACTTC.

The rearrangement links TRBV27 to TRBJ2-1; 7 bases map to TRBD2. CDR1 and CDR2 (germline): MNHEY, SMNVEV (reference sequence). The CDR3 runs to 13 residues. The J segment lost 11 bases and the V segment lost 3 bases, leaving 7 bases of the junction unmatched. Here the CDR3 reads CASSFPGLDQQFF. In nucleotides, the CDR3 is TGTGCCAGCAGTTTCCCCGGACTAGACCAGCAGTTCTTC.

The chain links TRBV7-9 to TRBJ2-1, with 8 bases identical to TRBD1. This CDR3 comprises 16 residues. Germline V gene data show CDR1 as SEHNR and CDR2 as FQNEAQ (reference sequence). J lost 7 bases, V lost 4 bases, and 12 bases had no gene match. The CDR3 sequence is CASSSRLGTGLNEQFF. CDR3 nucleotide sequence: TGTGCCAGCAGCTCCCGGCTTGGGACAGGTTTGAATGAGCAGTTCTTC.

CDR3 loop: CASSPTGLEPDTQYF. DNA for the CDR3: TGTGCCAGCAGCCCTACCGGACTCGAGCCAGATACGCAGTATTTT. This chain joins TRBV5-6 and TRBJ2-3, with a tentative D call TRBD2 (5 bases). V dropped 4 bases and J dropped 4 bases, with 16 bases sitting between them. This CDR3 spans 15 amino acids. Germline V CDR1 and CDR2: SGHDT, YYEEEE. Using reference TRBV5-6 and TRBJ2-3 for the parts outside the CDR3, the full variable domain is DAGVTQSPTHLIKTRGQQVTLRCSPKSGHDTVSWYQQALGQGPQFIFQYYEEEERQRGNFPDRFSGHQFPNYSSELNVNALLLGDSALYLCASSPTGLEPDTQYFGPGTRLTVL.

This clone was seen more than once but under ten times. The CDR3 bases are TGTGCCAGCAGCTTAGGACTCACGTGGTCCAATGAGCAGTTCTTC. Translated, it gives CASSLGLTWSNEQFF. The V gene is TRBV11-2, the J gene TRBJ2-1; D is undetermined. Per germline, CDR1 SGHAT and CDR2 FQNNGV. The CDR3 contains 15 residues. V was clipped by 1 base and J by 6 bases, with 13 bases between them. Combining the CDR3 with reference TRBV11-2 and TRBJ2-1 gives the whole variable domain EAGVAQSPRYKIIEKRQSVAFWCNPISGHATLYWYQQILGQGPKLLIQFQNNGVVDDSQLPKDRFSAERLKGVDSTLKIQPAKLEDSAVYLCASSLGLTWSNEQFFGPGTRLTVL.

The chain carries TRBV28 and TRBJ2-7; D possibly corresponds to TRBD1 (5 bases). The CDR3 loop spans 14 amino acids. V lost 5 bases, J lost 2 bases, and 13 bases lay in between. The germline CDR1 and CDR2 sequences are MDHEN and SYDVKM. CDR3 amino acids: CASSENQGAYEQYF. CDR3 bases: TGTGCCAGCAGTGAAAACCAGGGTGCCTACGAGCAGTACTTC.

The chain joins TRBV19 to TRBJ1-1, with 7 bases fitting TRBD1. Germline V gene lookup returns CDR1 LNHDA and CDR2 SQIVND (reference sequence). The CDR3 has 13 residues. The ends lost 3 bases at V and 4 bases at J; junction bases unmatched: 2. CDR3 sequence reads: CASSIEGATEAFF. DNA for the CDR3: TGTGCCAGTAGTATTGAGGGGGCCACTGAAGCTTTCTTT.

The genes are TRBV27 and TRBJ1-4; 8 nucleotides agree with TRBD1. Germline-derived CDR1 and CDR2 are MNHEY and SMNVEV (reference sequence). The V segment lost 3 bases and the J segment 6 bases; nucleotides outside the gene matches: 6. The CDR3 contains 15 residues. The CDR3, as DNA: TGTGCCAGCAGTTTCTCCGGACAGGGCTATGAAAAACTGTTTTTT. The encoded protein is CASSFSGQGYEKLFF.

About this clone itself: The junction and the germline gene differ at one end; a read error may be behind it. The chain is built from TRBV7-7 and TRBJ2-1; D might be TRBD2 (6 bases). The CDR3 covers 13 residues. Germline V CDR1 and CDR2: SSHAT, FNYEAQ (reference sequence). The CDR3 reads CAGSLRTMGEQFF. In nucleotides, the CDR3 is TGTGCCGGCAGCTTACGGACTATGGGTGAGCAGTTCTTC.

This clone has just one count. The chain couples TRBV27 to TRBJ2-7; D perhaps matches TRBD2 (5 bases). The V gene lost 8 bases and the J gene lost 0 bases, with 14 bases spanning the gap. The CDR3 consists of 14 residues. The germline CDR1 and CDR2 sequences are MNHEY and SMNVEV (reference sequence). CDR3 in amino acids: CASGWAGGSYEQYF. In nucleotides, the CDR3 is TGTGCCAGCGGGTGGGCAGGAGGCTCCTACGAGCAGTACTTC.

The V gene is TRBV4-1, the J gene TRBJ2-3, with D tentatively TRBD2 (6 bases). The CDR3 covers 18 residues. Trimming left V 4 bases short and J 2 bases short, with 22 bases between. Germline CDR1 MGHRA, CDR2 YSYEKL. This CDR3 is CASSLQFEGGAVTDTQYF. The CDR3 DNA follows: TGCGCCAGCAGCCTCCAATTCGAGGGCGGGGCGGTCACAGATACGCAGTATTTT.

The CDR3 DNA follows: TGTGCCAGCAGTTTGACAGGGGACTATGGCTACACCTTC. Translated, it gives CASSLTGDYGYTF. This chain uses TRBV28 with TRBJ1-2, with 8 bases matching TRBD1. The CDR3 is 13 amino acids. The J segment lost 3 bases and the V segment lost 3 bases, leaving 0 bases of the junction unmatched. Germline V gives CDR1 MDHEN, CDR2 SYDVKM.

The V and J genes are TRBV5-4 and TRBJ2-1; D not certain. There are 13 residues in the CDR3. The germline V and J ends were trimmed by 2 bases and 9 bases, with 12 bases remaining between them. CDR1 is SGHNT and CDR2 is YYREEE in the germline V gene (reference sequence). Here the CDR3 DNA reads TGTGCCAGCAGCTTAGAGACTGGAACTGAGCAGTTCTTC. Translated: CASSLETGTEQFF.

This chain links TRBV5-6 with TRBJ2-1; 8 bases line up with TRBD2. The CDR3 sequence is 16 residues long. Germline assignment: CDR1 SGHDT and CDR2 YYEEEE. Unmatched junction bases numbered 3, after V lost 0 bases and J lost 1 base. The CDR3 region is CASSLVGTRSYNEQFF. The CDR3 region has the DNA TGTGCCAGCAGCTTGGTCGGGACTAGGTCCTACAATGAGCAGTTCTTC.

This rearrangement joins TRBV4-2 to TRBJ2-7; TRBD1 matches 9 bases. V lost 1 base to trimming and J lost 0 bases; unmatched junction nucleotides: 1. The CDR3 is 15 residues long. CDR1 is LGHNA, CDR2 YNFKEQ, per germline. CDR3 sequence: CASSQATGGSYEQYF. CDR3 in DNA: TGTGCCAGCAGCCAAGCGACAGGGGGCTCCTACGAGCAGTACTTC.

CDR3 coding DNA: TGCAGCGTGGGGGGACTAGAGTTACTCCACCATACGCAGTATTTT. It yields the protein CSVGGLELLHHTQYF. The J gene is TRBJ2-3, the V gene TRBV29-1; 8 nucleotides line up with TRBD2. The CDR3 spans 15 residues. The ends lost 6 bases at V and 7 bases at J; junction bases unmatched: 15. Germline-derived CDR1 and CDR2 are SQVTM and ANQGSEA.

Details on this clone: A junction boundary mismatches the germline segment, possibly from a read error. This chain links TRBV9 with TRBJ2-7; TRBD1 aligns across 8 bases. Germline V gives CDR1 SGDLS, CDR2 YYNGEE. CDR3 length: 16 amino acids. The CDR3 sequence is CASSVADTGGSYEQCF. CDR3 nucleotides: TGTGCCAGCAGCGTAGCCGACACAGGGGGAAGCTACGAGCAGTGCTTC.